The rows below give T cell receptor beta chains drawn from one sample of a study of post-analysis software for immune sequencing data. Using its own MiXCR run on the PCR reads, TCRdb lists one record per CDR3 protein. The profile shows hundreds of thousands of distinct CDR3 sequences, 25% to 30% of them singletons. Sequencing used blood. These receptors were collected from a girl aged 10-17 years with multiple sclerosis. Both conserved end residues are part of each CDR3. D genes are given only for firm matches. Part of the rows lack a size; the others show once, few, many or a class for expanded clones.

>TRBJ2-1|.|TRBD2|TRBV20-1
CSARPETSSDDEQFF
TGCAGTGCCAGGCCCGAGACTAGCAGTGACGATGAGCAGTTCTTC
>TRBJ1-5|.|TRBD1|TRBV2
CASSRDRGTQPQHF
TGTGCCAGCAGCCGGGACAGGGGCACTCAGCCCCAGCATTTT
>TRBJ2-5|few|.|TRBV7-9
CASSHHTEPETQYF
TGTGCCAGCAGCCACCACACCGAACCAGAGACCCAGTACTTC
>TRBJ2-1|.|.|TRBV28
CASSSPGDIAYNEQFF
TGTGCCAGCAGTTCCCCCGGGGACATCGCCTACAATGAGCAGTTCTTC
>TRBJ1-2|few|.|TRBV7-2
CASSSDGVGYGYTF
TGTGCCAGCAGCTCCGACGGGGTTGGCTATGGCTACACCTTC
>TRBJ2-5|.|.|TRBV29-1
CSVSPPAVQETQYF
TGCAGCGTTAGCCCGCCGGCCGTCCAAGAGACCCAGTACTTC
>TRBJ1-5|few|.|TRBV7-7
CASSLAGRGQPQHF
TGTGCCAGCAGCTTAGCTGGGAGGGGTCAGCCCCAGCATTTT
>TRBJ2-4|.|.|TRBV20-1
CSGGRVAKNIQYF
TGCAGTGGGGGCAGAGTAGCCAAAAACATTCAGTACTTC
>TRBJ1-1|.|.|TRBV29-1
CSVGVQANTEAFF
TGCAGCGTTGGGGTGCAGGCAAACACTGAAGCTTTCTTT
>TRBJ2-2|.|.|TRBV20-1
CSASALSAGFYSGELFF
TGCAGTGCTAGCGCTCTGTCGGCGGGGTTTTACTCCGGGGAGCTGTTTTTT
>TRBJ1-2|few|TRBD1|TRBV20-1
CSARDRPVVTRDRGYGYTF
TGCAGTGCTAGAGATCGGCCCGTTGTGACCCGAGACAGGGGGTATGGCTACACCTTC
>TRBJ2-1|few|.|TRBV20-1
CSAREIADNNEQFF
TGCAGTGCTAGAGAGATAGCGGACAACAATGAGCAGTTCTTC
>TRBJ1-5|.|TRBD1|TRBV6-2/TRBV6-3
CASSYSRTGLQPQHF
TGTGCCAGCAGTTACTCGAGGACAGGACTTCAGCCCCAGCATTTT
>TRBJ1-1|few|.|TRBV7-2
CASSPPLGTAAWTEAFF
TGTGCCAGCAGCCCCCCCCTCGGAACCGCCGCTTGGACTGAAGCTTTCTTT
>TRBJ2-5|.|.|TRBV29-1
CSAEARRGETQYF
TGCAGCGCCGAGGCGCGGAGGGGGGAGACCCAGTACTTC
>TRBJ1-1|few|TRBD1|TRBV29-1
CSAGTGLNTEAFF
TGCAGCGCAGGGACAGGACTTAACACTGAAGCTTTCTTT
>TRBJ2-7|many|.|TRBV6-5
CASSPLELYEQYF
TGTGCCAGCAGTCCGCTTGAGCTCTACGAGCAGTACTTC
>TRBJ2-7|few|TRBD2|TRBV20-1
CSATGTSGISNEQYF
TGCAGTGCTACAGGGACTAGCGGGATCTCCAACGAGCAGTACTTC
>TRBJ1-6|.|TRBD1|TRBV6-5
CASSASGQGNSPLHF
TGCGCCAGCAGTGCCTCGGGACAGGGAAATTCACCCCTCCACTTT
>TRBJ2-7|.|.|TRBV28
CASREPPLYEQYF
TGCGCCAGCAGGGAGCCTCCCCTCTACGAGCAGTACTTC
>TRBJ2-6|.|.|TRBV5-1
CASSLGWSGANVLTF
TGCGCCAGCAGCTTGGGCTGGTCCGGGGCCAACGTCCTGACTTTC
>TRBJ1-1|.|TRBD1|TRBV20-1
CSARGLQGAHTEAFF
TGCAGTGCTAGAGGTCTACAGGGGGCCCACACTGAAGCTTTCTTT
>TRBJ2-1|few|.|TRBV6-1
CASGFGPGNYNEQFF
TGTGCCAGCGGTTTTGGGCCTGGGAACTACAATGAGCAGTTCTTC
>TRBJ2-1|.|.|TRBV20-1
CSARVPHGGGRGEQFF
TGCAGTGCTAGAGTTCCCCATGGGGGGGGGCGGGGTGAGCAGTTCTTC
>TRBJ1-5|few|.|TRBV10-3
CAISDGGHNQPQHF
TGTGCCATCAGTGATGGGGGCCATAATCAGCCCCAGCATTTT
>TRBJ2-1|.|TRBD2|TRBV10-3
CAIKSEGLAGVYNEQFF
TGTGCCATCAAATCAGAAGGACTAGCGGGAGTCTACAATGAGCAGTTCTTC
>TRBJ1-6|.|.|TRBV10-3
CAISAGQHHSPPHF
TGTGCCATCAGTGCCGGCCAGCACCACTCACCCCCCCACTTT
>TRBJ2-1|.|.|TRBV5-1
CASSPGVSGVSYNEQFF
TGCGCCAGCAGCCCGGGGGTTTCGGGGGTCTCCTACAATGAGCAGTTCTTC
>TRBJ2-4|.|.|TRBV28
CASSLYTGLVKNIQYF
TGTGCCAGCAGTTTATACACGGGCCTGGTCAAAAACATTCAGTACTTC
>TRBJ2-3|few|.|TRBV6-2/TRBV6-3
CASSDRRPSTDTQYF
TGTGCCAGCAGTGACAGGAGACCGAGCACAGATACGCAGTATTTT
>TRBJ2-7|.|TRBD2|TRBV9
CASSVAAGFSYEQYF
TGTGCCAGCAGCGTAGCAGCGGGGTTCTCCTACGAGCAGTACTTC
>TRBJ1-1|.|.|TRBV28
CASSFRTEAFF
TGTGCCAGCAGTTTCCGCACTGAAGCTTTCTTT
>TRBJ2-3|few|TRBD2|TRBV7-2
CASTPSGGFPDTQYF
TGTGCCAGCACCCCTAGCGGGGGGTTCCCAGATACGCAGTATTTT
>TRBJ2-3|few|.|TRBV10-1
CASSEPGRSDTQYF
TGCGCCAGCAGTGAGCCTGGGAGATCAGATACGCAGTATTTT
>TRBJ2-1|.|TRBD2|TRBV28
CASSLWVAGASNEQFF
TGTGCCAGCAGTCTATGGGTAGCGGGAGCGTCGAACGAGCAGTTCTTC
>TRBJ2-3|few|TRBD2|TRBV7-2
CASSFSGGWTDTQYF
TGTGCCAGCAGCTTTAGCGGGGGGTGGACAGATACGCAGTATTTT
>TRBJ2-1|few|TRBD2|TRBV4-1
CASSQVWLAGGYNEQFF
TGCGCCAGCAGCCAAGTGTGGCTAGCGGGAGGGTACAATGAGCAGTTCTTC
>TRBJ2-3|.|.|TRBV7-9
CASSPRVPLSTDTQYF
TGTGCCAGCAGCCCAAGGGTCCCATTGAGCACAGATACGCAGTATTTT
>TRBJ2-7|.|.|TRBV25-1
CASSEWGEGSHGQYF
TGTGCCAGCAGTGAATGGGGAGAGGGCAGCCATGGGCAGTACTTC
>TRBJ2-6|.|TRBD1|TRBV20-1
CSARDWGTGKLSGANVLTF
TGCAGTGCTAGAGACTGGGGGACAGGGAAACTCTCTGGGGCCAACGTCCTGACTTTC
>TRBJ2-3|.|TRBD2|TRBV7-9
CASSLDPPPPGGGHTDTQYF
TGTGCCAGCAGCTTAGATCCCCCTCCACCGGGAGGGGGTCACACAGATACGCAGTATTTT
>TRBJ2-1|few|TRBD1|TRBV7-6
CASSLAWGQGNEQFF
TGTGCCAGCAGCTTAGCCTGGGGACAGGGGAATGAGCAGTTCTTC
>TRBJ1-5|.|TRBD1|TRBV28
CASSLMTGTENQPQHF
TGTGCCAGCAGTTTGATGACCGGGACAGAGAATCAGCCCCAGCATTTT
>TRBJ2-7|few|TRBD2|TRBV14
CASSRGLAGWEQYF
TGTGCCAGCAGCCGAGGACTAGCGGGATGGGAGCAGTACTTC
>TRBJ1-2|few|.|TRBV25-1
CASSEFRGGPNYGYTF
TGTGCCAGCAGTGAATTTCGGGGCGGACCTAACTATGGCTACACCTTC
>TRBJ2-1|.|TRBD1|TRBV10-3
CAISGDRAPYNEQFF
TGTGCCATCAGTGGCGACAGGGCACCCTACAATGAGCAGTTCTTC
>TRBJ2-1|.|.|TRBV15
CAASRDNGVYNEQFF
TGTGCCGCCAGCAGAGATAATGGGGTCTACAATGAGCAGTTCTTC
>TRBJ1-6|few|.|TRBV2
CASSVVSPLHF
TGTGCCAGCAGTGTTGTATCACCCCTCCACTTT
>TRBJ2-1|many|TRBD2|TRBV7-9
CASSWNGRIAYNEQFF
TGTGCCAGCAGCTGGAACGGGAGGATAGCGTACAATGAGCAGTTCTTC
>TRBJ2-7|few|.|TRBV6-2/TRBV6-3
CASSGDFGGDEQYF
TGTGCCAGCAGCGGGGACTTTGGAGGGGACGAGCAGTACTTC
>TRBJ1-5|many|.|TRBV29-1
CSAASGGGQPQHF
TGCAGCGCCGCCAGTGGCGGTGGTCAGCCCCAGCATTTT
>TRBJ2-1|.|.|TRBV6-2/TRBV6-3
CASSYYHEQFF
TGTGCCAGCAGTTATTACCATGAGCAGTTCTTC
>TRBJ2-3|few|TRBD1|TRBV24-1
CATSDEGQGKSDTQYF
TGTGCCACCAGTGATGAGGGACAGGGGAAGTCGGATACGCAGTATTTT
>TRBJ2-1|.|.|TRBV27
CASRKDIGGAPYNEQFF
TGTGCCAGCAGAAAAGATATAGGGGGGGCACCCTACAATGAGCAGTTCTTC
>TRBJ2-7|few|.|TRBV10-3
CAISESVSYEQYF
TGTGCCATCAGTGAGTCGGTATCCTACGAGCAGTACTTC
>TRBJ1-5|.|.|TRBV12-3/TRBV12-4
CASRPEVNQPQHF
TGTGCCAGCAGGCCGGAGGTAAATCAGCCCCAGCATTTT
>TRBJ1-5|.|.|TRBV29-1
CSVEGVQGQPQHF
TGCAGCGTTGAAGGTGTTCAAGGTCAGCCCCAGCATTTT
>TRBJ2-7|.|.|TRBV20-1
CSARGQATYEQYF
TGCAGTGCTAGAGGACAGGCCACCTACGAGCAGTACTTC
>TRBJ1-6|.|.|TRBV4-3
CASSHNRETGTSPLHF
TGCGCCAGCAGCCACAATAGGGAGACGGGAACCTCACCCCTCCACTTT
>TRBJ2-6|.|.|TRBV10-3
CAISPRVGGSGANVLTF
TGTGCCATCAGCCCCAGGGTAGGAGGCTCTGGGGCCAACGTCCTGACTTTC